This T cell receptor beta chain was captured in a study of cytomegalovirus exposure and HLA in healthy donors. Researchers ran the PCR with 60 Vbeta and 13 Jbeta primers. TCRdb's table, derived via immunoSEQ multiplex PCR, lists solely in-frame clones and lacks some. In the table there are about 140,000 clones, roughly 77% of which are singletons. At the time of sampling, donors were nominally healthy, though unrecorded immune exposures were likely. V lost 5 bases, J lost 6 bases, and 10 bases stayed unmatched. This CDR3 has 16 residues. Germline loops: CDR1 MNHEY, CDR2 SMNVEV (reference sequence). The sample was PBMCs. This receptor was obtained from a woman between 25 and 40 years old in good health and CMV-seronegative. The chain has TRBV27 and TRBJ2-5, with 12 bases lining up with TRBD1. The CDR3 is CASSVLGTGGAKTQYF. The CDR3 DNA reads as TGTGCCAGCAGTGTCCTCGGGACAGGGGGCGCAAAGACCCAGTACTTC.